The 9 T cell receptor beta chains reported below all come from one sample, sequenced in a study of post-analysis software for immune sequencing data. Regarding the study as a whole: Roughly 5 TRBV segments, TRBV5-6, TRBV5-1 and TRBV20-1 among them, were found more frequent in patients than controls.

Which antigens these TCRs recognize remains unknown. Each TCR beta cDNA library carried unique molecular identifiers. TCRdb re-called the PCR reads with MiXCR, one entry per CDR3 protein. In the table there are 750,000 to 950,000 distinct CDR3 sequences, approximately 53% of which are singletons. The specimen sequenced was blood. These receptors were taken from a girl aged 5-17 years with multiple sclerosis.

The chain carries TRBV21-1 and TRBJ1-2. TRBV21-1 is labeled a pseudogene. CDR3 length: 13 amino acids. The CDR3 sequence is CASSKTRTYGYTF. Written as DNA, the CDR3 is TGTGCCAGCAGCAAGACAAGAACCTATGGCTACACCTTC.

This clonotype was detected only a few times. At one end, the junction sequence differs from germline, possibly due to a read error. V gene TRBV15 combines with J gene TRBJ2-5; TRBD2 matches at 7 bases. The CDR3 runs to 15 residues. Germline V CDR1 and CDR2: LNHNV, YYDKDF (reference sequence). CDR3 sequence: CATSRGGIRGESQYF. The CDR3 bases are TGTGCCACCAGCAGAGGCGGGATTCGGGGGGAGAGCCAGTACTTC.

The chain recombines TRBV27 with TRBJ1-6; 7 bases line up with TRBD1. The CDR3 is made up of 18 amino acids. Germline trimming cut 7 bases from V and 4 bases from J; bases unmatched to any gene: 16. CDR1 and CDR2 (germline): MNHEY, SMNVEV (reference sequence). CDR3 DNA: TGTGCCAGCACCCGGCAGGGGGACGTATTCTCGTATAATTCACCCCTCCACTTT. The encoded protein is CASTRQGDVFSYNSPLHF.

The chain carries TRBV7-6 and TRBJ2-2; D is uncertain. Germline V CDR1 and CDR2: SGHVS, FNYEAQ. The CDR3 is 15 amino acids. Trimming left V 2 bases short and J 3 bases short, with 10 bases between. CDR3 amino acids: CASSLRASYTGELFF. As DNA, the CDR3 is TGTGCCAGCAGCTTAAGGGCCAGCTACACCGGGGAGCTGTTTTTT.

The CDR3 sequence: CASSILLGTGPYEQYF. The CDR3 coding sequence is TGTGCCAGCAGCATACTGCTGGGGACAGGGCCCTACGAGCAGTACTTC. V and J are TRBV7-9 and TRBJ2-7; 9 nucleotides line up with TRBD1. From germline, CDR1 is SEHNR and CDR2 FQNEAQ (reference sequence). This CDR3 has 16 residues. The trim removed 5 bases at V and 2 bases at J, leaving 10 bases unmatched.

This chain links TRBV12-3 or TRBV12-4 with TRBJ1-5; 7 positions match TRBD1. V lost 6 bases to trimming and J lost 7 bases; unmatched junction nucleotides: 9. The CDR3 runs 14 residues. The chain's CDR3 is CASRRDTGEQPQHF. The CDR3 region has the DNA TGTGCCAGCAGGCGGGACACAGGGGAACAGCCCCAGCATTTT.

Remarks on this clonotype: Compared with germline, one end of the junction differs, possibly owing to a read error. V gene TRBV5-1 combines with J gene TRBJ2-7; D may be TRBD1 (5 bases). This CDR3 has 16 amino acids. Germline CDR1 SGHRS, CDR2 YFSETQ. CDR3 nucleotides: TGCGCCAGCAGCAATTTAGGGGTCTCCCACTACTACGAGCGGTACTTC. Translated: CASSNLGVSHYYERYF.

The V gene is TRBV7-3, the J gene TRBJ2-3, with unresolved D. The CDR3 sequence is 16 residues long. Between the trimmed V and J ends, which lost 5 bases and 0 bases, there was a span of 15 bases. Per germline, CDR1 SGHTA and CDR2 FQGTGA. The CDR3 DNA follows: TGTGCCAGCAGCCCCCAAACGGACGTAAGCACAGATACGCAGTATTTT. Translation: CASSPQTDVSTDTQYF. Full variable domain (rest looked up from reference TRBV7-3 and TRBJ2-3): GAGVSQTPSNKVTEKGKYVELRCDPISGHTALYWYRQSLGQGPEFLIYFQGTGAADDSGLPNDRFFAVRPEGSVSTLKIQRTERGDSAVYLCASSPQTDVSTDTQYFGPGTRLTVL.

This chain links TRBV12-3 or TRBV12-4 with TRBJ2-7, with D uncertain. With 7 bases removed from V and 2 bases from J, the gap between germline ends came to 12 bases. The CDR3 consists of 13 residues. This CDR3 reads CASTRRWPYEQYF. The CDR3 DNA follows: TGTGCCAGCACCCGAAGGTGGCCCTACGAGCAGTACTTC.